This passage covers 18 T cell receptor beta chains from one sample sequenced in a study of spatial heterogeneity in lung cancer (dated by TCRdb to about 2019). The library was built by means of 5' RACE. Data came from a NextSeq 500. TCRdb cleaned the public reads at Q25 with fastp, built clones with MiXCR and kept in-frame beta chains. One record per CDR3 amino acid sequence lists the most common genes and DNA. For this sample the table gives about 2,400 distinct CDR3 sequences, of which 27% were detected only once. The ten largest make up 25% to 35% of the sample. The sample's time point label is to be understood as: blood at routine non-recurrence follow-up after resection. This sample comprised PBMCs, obtained at follow-up. The receptors were gathered from a male donor with early-stage non-small cell lung cancer.

Only a few counts were recorded for this clonotype. This beta chain is an unintended read in a library built for alpha chains; its size means little. Written as DNA, the CDR3 is TGTGCCAGCACCCTCACCCCAGGGCCCTACGAGCAGTACTTC. It translates to CASTLTPGPYEQYF. The rearrangement uses TRBV7-2 and TRBJ2-7, with D tentatively TRBD1 (5 bases). CDR3 length: 14 amino acids. The germline CDR1 and CDR2 sequences are SGHTA and FQGNSA. V was cut by 7 bases and J by 2 bases, with 15 bases left in between.

Remarks on this clonotype: A library made for alpha chains picked up this beta chain off target, so its size means little. This chain joins TRBV24-1 and TRBJ2-3; 8 bases agree with TRBD2. Germline V gene lookup returns CDR1 KGHDR and CDR2 SFDVKD. CDR3 size: 18 residues. The trim removed 4 bases at V and 3 bases at J, leaving 14 bases unmatched. DNA of the CDR3: TGTGCCACCAGTGACGCAGTCCAGCGGGGGTGGGAGACAGATACGCAGTATTTT. Translation: CATSDAVQRGWETDTQYF.

A few counts support this clonotype. Because the library targeted alpha chains, this beta chain is an off-target read whose size means little. The rearrangement uses TRBV5-4 and TRBJ2-3; 7 bases agree with TRBD2. V was pared by 0 bases and J by 1 base, with 8 bases of the junction left unmatched. The CDR3 spans 17 residues. Germline CDR1 SGHNT, CDR2 YYREEE (reference sequence). CDR3 region: CASSLGLGGSGTDTQYF. The CDR3 DNA reads TGTGCCAGCAGCTTGGGTTTAGGCGGGAGTGGCACAGATACGCAGTATTTT.

In this sample, this clonotype is large. This beta chain represents an off-target read in a library built for alpha chains; its size is of limited meaning. The chain has TRBV12-3 or TRBV12-4 and TRBJ1-5; D unresolved. CDR3 length: 13 residues. The V and J ends lost 7 bases and 2 bases respectively, with 9 bases between them. This CDR3 reads CASKVAGNQPQHF. In DNA form, the CDR3 reads TGTGCCAGCAAGGTCGCGGGCAATCAGCCCCAGCATTTT.

This clonotype was recorded a few times. Since the library was made to target alpha chains, this beta chain is a stray read and its abundance is not meaningful. J is TRBJ2-1 and V is TRBV18; no clear D. The CDR3 length is 15 residues. The germline V and J ends were trimmed by 2 bases and 0 bases, with 8 bases remaining between them. The germline CDR1 and CDR2 sequences are KGHSH and LQKENI. In nucleotides, the CDR3 is TGTGCCAGCTCACCAACCTCGAGCTCCTACAATGAGCAGTTCTTC. Encoded protein: CASSPTSSSYNEQFF.

This clonotype occurred once. This beta chain came through as a stray read in a library set up for alpha chains, and its size says little. The chain carries TRBV5-1 and TRBJ2-3; D uncertain. Germline V lookup: CDR1 SGHRS, CDR2 YFSETQ. V lost 4 bases and J 0 bases, leaving 9 bases between the germline ends. The CDR3 is 14 amino acids. The CDR3 loop is CASSGGVSTDTQYF. The DNA of the CDR3 is TGCGCCAGCAGCGGCGGAGTTAGCACAGATACGCAGTATTTT.

In this sample, this clonotype turned up a few times. This beta chain was picked up by a library intended for alpha chains and is off target, so its count carries little meaning. V gene TRBV20-1 combines with J gene TRBJ2-7, with 7 bases that match TRBD2. The CDR3 loop spans 15 amino acids. The germline CDR1 and CDR2 sequences are DFQATT and SNEGSKA (reference sequence). V lost 0 bases to trimming and J lost 4 bases; unmatched junction nucleotides: 9. CDR3 loop: CSARDLGGRWYEQYF. Written as DNA, the CDR3 is TGCAGTGCTAGAGATTTGGGCGGGAGATGGTACGAGCAGTACTTC.

To note about this clonotype: The library was prepared for alpha chains; this beta chain is a stray read, so its frequency means little. The gene calls are TRBV2 and TRBJ2-3; no reliable D call. The CDR3 is 12 amino acids. The germline V and J ends were trimmed by 5 bases and 2 bases, with 5 bases remaining between them. Per germline, CDR1 SNHLY and CDR2 FYNNEI. The CDR3 DNA sequence: TGTGCCAGCAGTACCCACACAGATACGCAGTATTTT. Residues: CASSTHTDTQYF.

Concerning this clonotype: As an off-target read in a library built for alpha chains, this beta chain has a frequency of little significance. The rearrangement links TRBV5-5 to TRBJ2-1; tentative D call: TRBD1 (5 bases). CDR1 and CDR2 (germline): SGHKS, YYEKEE (reference sequence). The CDR3 extends over 15 amino acids. Trimming cost V 4 bases and J 8 bases, with 19 bases left between them. The CDR3 is CASSVLMGPRDEQFF. The CDR3 DNA follows: TGTGCCAGCAGCGTCTTGATGGGCCCCAGGGATGAGCAGTTCTTC.

In this sample, this clonotype turned up a few times. The library was built for alpha chains, so this beta chain is an off-target read and its size means little. This chain uses TRBV7-2 with TRBJ2-7; no reliable D call. Germline V gene data show CDR1 as SGHTA and CDR2 as FQGNSA. Between the trimmed V and J ends, which lost 5 bases and 3 bases, there was a span of 5 bases. The CDR3 is made up of 11 amino acids. CDR3 coding DNA: TGTGCCAGCAGCGCCGACTACGAGCAGTACTTC. It encodes CASSADYEQYF.

About this clonotype itself: This beta chain is an off-target read within a library intended for alpha chains, so its frequency means little. V and J are TRBV4-3 and TRBJ2-1, with 7 bases that match TRBD2. Germline V gene sequence: CDR1 LGHNA, CDR2 YSLEER. This CDR3 has 17 residues. With 0 bases clipped from V and 4 bases from J, the junction kept 9 bases outside the gene matches. In nucleotides, the CDR3 is TGCGCCAGCAGCCAAGATCGGGTTAGCGGGCCGTACAATGAGCAGTTCTTC. This encodes CASSQDRVSGPYNEQFF.

Details on this clonotype: Found in a library prepared for alpha chains, this beta chain is an off-target read, and its abundance has little meaning. The chain recombines TRBV14 with TRBJ1-1; no clear D gene. V lost 2 bases and J lost 4, with 14 bases in between. Germline V lookup: CDR1 SGHDN, CDR2 FVKESK. The CDR3 runs 15 residues. The CDR3 loop is CASSQLHLKLTEAFF. The CDR3 DNA sequence: TGTGCCAGCAGCCAATTACACCTAAAGCTCACTGAAGCTTTCTTT. The whole variable domain, filled in from reference TRBV14 and TRBJ1-1, reads EAGVTQFPSHSVIEKGQTVTLRCDPISGHDNLYWYRRVMGKEIKFLLHFVKESKQDESGMPNNRFLAERTGGTYSTLKVQPAELEDSGVYFCASSQLHLKLTEAFFGQGTRLTVV.

The sample holds a few counts of this clonotype. A library prepared for alpha chains yielded this beta chain as an off-target read; its size is of little meaning. The chain links TRBV25-1 to TRBJ2-5; 11 nucleotides match TRBD1. The CDR3 runs 14 residues. Germline assignment: CDR1 MGHDK and CDR2 SYGVNS. V shed 7 bases, J shed 5 bases, and the junction held 6 bases outside the gene matches. The CDR3 reads CASIGQGAGETQYF. CDR3 nucleotides: TGTGCCAGCATCGGACAGGGGGCGGGGGAGACCCAGTACTTC.

Concerning this clonotype: Since it is a stray read in a library aimed at alpha chains, this beta chain has a size that is not meaningful. This chain connects TRBV7-8 to TRBJ2-7; no reliable D call. The CDR3 totals 14 residues. Germline V gives CDR1 SGHVS, CDR2 FQNEAQ. Trimming shortened V by 4 bases and J by 2 bases, and 12 bases separated the two germline ends. The CDR3 here is CASSSRRITYEQYF. The CDR3 DNA is TGTGCCAGCAGCTCGCGACGGATTACCTACGAGCAGTACTTC.

Concerning this clonotype itself: The library was prepared for alpha chains; this beta chain is a stray read, so its frequency means little. This chain joins TRBV28 and TRBJ2-1; D gene uncertain. This CDR3 spans 14 amino acids. Germline V gene lookup returns CDR1 MDHEN and CDR2 SYDVKM. The V and J ends lost 6 bases and 9 bases respectively, with 18 bases between them. The CDR3 here is CASSPGPYWVEQFF. In DNA, the CDR3 is TGTGCCAGCAGCCCTGGACCGTACTGGGTTGAGCAGTTCTTC.

In the case of this clonotype: Found in a library prepared for alpha chains, this beta chain is an off-target read, and its abundance has little meaning. V is TRBV6-5 and J is TRBJ1-1; no clear D gene. Trimming took off 0 bases at V and 4 bases at J, with 6 bases between the two ends. Germline CDR1 MNHEY, CDR2 SVGAGI. The CDR3 consists of 13 residues. The CDR3 protein is CASSYSRFTEAFF. The CDR3 DNA sequence: TGTGCCAGCAGTTACTCGCGGTTCACTGAAGCTTTCTTT.

Note on this clonotype: This beta chain is a stray sequence in a library constructed for alpha chains; its clone size is not meaningful. The chain has TRBV7-6 and TRBJ2-2; unclear D gene. This CDR3 has 14 amino acids. Per germline, CDR1 SGHVS and CDR2 FNYEAQ. The V end lost 1 base, the J end lost 3 bases, and 6 bases lay between the germline ends. CDR3 bases: TGTGCCAGCAGCTTAGTCGGCGACACCGGGGAGCTGTTTTTT. This gives the protein CASSLVGDTGELFF.

Judged by abundance, this clonotype is large. Because this beta chain is a stray read in a library intended to capture alpha chains, its abundance should not be given much weight. The chain carries TRBV18 and TRBJ2-7; 12 nucleotides align to TRBD1. In germline, CDR1 is KGHSH, CDR2 LQKENI. The junction had 3 bases not matched to a gene; V was cut back by 3 bases and J by 6 bases. The length of the CDR3 is 14 residues. CDR3 coding DNA: TGTGCCAGCTCACCCGGGACAGGGGGCCTCGAGCAGTACTTC. It is translated as CASSPGTGGLEQYF.